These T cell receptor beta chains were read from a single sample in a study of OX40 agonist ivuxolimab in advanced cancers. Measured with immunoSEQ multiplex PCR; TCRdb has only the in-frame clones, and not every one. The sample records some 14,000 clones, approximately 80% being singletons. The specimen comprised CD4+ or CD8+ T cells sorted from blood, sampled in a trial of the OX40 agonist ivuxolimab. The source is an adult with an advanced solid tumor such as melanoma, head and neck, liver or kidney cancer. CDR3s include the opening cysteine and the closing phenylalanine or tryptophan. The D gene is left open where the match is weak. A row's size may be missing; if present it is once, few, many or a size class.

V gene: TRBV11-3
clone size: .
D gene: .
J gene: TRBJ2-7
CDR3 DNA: TGTGCCAGCAGCTCCGACAGCCTCTACGAGCAGTACTTC
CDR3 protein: CASSSDSLYEQYF

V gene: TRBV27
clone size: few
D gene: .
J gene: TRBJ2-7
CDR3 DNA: TGTGCCAGCAGTGCTGGACTAACTGTTTCGTACGAGCAGTACTTC
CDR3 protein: CASSAGLTVSYEQYF

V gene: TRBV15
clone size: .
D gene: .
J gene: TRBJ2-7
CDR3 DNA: TGTGCCACCAGCAGGGTCCCCGGCGGGGTGGTGGAGCAGTACTTC
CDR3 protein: CATSRVPGGVVEQYF

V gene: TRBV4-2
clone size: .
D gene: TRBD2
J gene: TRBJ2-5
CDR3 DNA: TGTGCCAGCAGCGGAGGGACTAGCGGGGAAGAGACCCAGTACTTC
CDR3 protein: CASSGGTSGEETQYF

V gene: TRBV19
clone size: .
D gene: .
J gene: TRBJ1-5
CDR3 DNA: TGTGCCAGTAGTAAGCCGCAGGGGATGAGCAATCAGCCCCAGCATTTT
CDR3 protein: CASSKPQGMSNQPQHF

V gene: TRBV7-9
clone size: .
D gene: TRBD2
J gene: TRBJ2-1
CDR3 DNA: TGTGCCAGCAGCTATAGCGGGAGGGGGGACTATGAGCAGTTCTTC
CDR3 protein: CASSYSGRGDYEQFF

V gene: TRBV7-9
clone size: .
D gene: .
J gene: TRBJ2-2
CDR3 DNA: TGTGCCAGCAGCTTACGAGGACCACCAACCAACACCGGGGAGCTGTTTTTT
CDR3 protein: CASSLRGPPTNTGELFF

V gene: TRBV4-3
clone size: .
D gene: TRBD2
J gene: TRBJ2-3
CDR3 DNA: TGCGCCAGCAGCCAAGATCTCCTAGCGGTTAGCACAGATACGCAGTATTTT
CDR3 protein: CASSQDLLAVSTDTQYF

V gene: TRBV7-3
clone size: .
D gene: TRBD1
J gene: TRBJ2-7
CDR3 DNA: TGTGCCAGCAGCTTGGACAGGGGGTACGAGCAGTACTTC
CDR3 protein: CASSLDRGYEQYF

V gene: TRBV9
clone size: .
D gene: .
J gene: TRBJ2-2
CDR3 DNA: TGTGCCAGCAGCACCCCTCAGGTAGCGGTGAACACCGGGGAGCTGTTTTTT
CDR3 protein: CASSTPQVAVNTGELFF

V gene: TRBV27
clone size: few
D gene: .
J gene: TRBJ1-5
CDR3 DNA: TGTGCCAGCAGTTTATCTCATCCTTCAGGGCCCCAGCATTTT
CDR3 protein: CASSLSHPSGPQHF

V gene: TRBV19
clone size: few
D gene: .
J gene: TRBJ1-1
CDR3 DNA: TGTGCCAGTAGTATGGGGCTCCTTCTCAGGAACACTGAAGCTTTCTTT
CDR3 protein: CASSMGLLLRNTEAFF

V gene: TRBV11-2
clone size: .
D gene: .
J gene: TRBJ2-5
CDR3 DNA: TGTGCCAGCAGCTTAGATTTGGGCAGGAGGGAAGAGACCCAGTACTTC
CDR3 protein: CASSLDLGRREETQYF

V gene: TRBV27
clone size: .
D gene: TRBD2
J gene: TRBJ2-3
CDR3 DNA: TGTGCCAGCAACATAGCGGGCCGCACAGATACGCAGTATTTT
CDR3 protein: CASNIAGRTDTQYF

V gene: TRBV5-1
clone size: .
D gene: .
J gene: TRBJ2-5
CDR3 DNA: TGCGCCAGCAGCTTGACTACCGGCCCCCTCCAAGAGACCCAGTACTTC
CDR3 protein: CASSLTTGPLQETQYF

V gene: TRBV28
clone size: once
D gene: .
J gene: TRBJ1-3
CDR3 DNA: TGTGCCAGCAGTTTAGGGCCGGGAAACACCATATATTTT
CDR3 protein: CASSLGPGNTIYF

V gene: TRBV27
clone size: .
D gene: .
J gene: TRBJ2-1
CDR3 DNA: TGTGCCAGCACCACTACTAGCATCAATGAGCAGTTCTTC
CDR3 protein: CASTTTSINEQFF

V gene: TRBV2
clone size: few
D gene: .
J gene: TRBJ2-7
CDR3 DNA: TGTGCCAGCCACGACAGTCCCTACGAGCAGTACTTC
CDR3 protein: CASHDSPYEQYF

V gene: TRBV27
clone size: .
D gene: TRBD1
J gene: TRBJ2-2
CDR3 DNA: TGTGCCAGCAGTTTCGGGACAGGGGAGGCCGGGGAGCTGTTTTTT
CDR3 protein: CASSFGTGEAGELFF

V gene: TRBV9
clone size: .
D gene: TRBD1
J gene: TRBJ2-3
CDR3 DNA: TGTGCCAGCAGGGGTGGACAGGGGTTGACAGATACGCAGTATTTT
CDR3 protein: CASRGGQGLTDTQYF

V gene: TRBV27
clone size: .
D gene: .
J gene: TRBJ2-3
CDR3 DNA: TGTGCCAGCAGTTCCCGCACGGCGGGTGTTTATGACACAGATACGCAGTATTTT
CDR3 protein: CASSSRTAGVYDTDTQYF

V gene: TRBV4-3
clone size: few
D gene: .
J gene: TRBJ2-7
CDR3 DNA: TGCGCCAGCAGCCAAGATACGTCCCAGGCCTACGAGCAGTACTTC
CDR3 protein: CASSQDTSQAYEQYF

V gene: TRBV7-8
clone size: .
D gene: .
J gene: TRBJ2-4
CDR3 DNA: TGTGCCAGCAGCTCGGGACTTAGCAAAAACATTCAGTACTTC
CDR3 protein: CASSSGLSKNIQYF

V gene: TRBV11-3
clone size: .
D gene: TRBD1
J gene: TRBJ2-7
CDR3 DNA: TGTGCCAGCAGCTTAGTCCGGGACAGGACATACGAGCAGTACTTC
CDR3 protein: CASSLVRDRTYEQYF

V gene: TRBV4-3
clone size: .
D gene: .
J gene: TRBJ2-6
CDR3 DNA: TGCGCCAGCAGCCAAAGGGTGGGATCAGGGGCCAACGTCCTGACTTTC
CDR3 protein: CASSQRVGSGANVLTF

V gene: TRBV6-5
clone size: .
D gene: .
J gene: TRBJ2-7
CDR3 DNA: TGTGCCAGCAGTGGGACGGTCTCCTACGAGCAGTACTTC
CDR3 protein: CASSGTVSYEQYF

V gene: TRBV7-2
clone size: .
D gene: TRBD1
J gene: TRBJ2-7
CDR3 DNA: TGTGCCAGCAGCTTAGACGGGACAGGGACTCACTACGAGCAGTACTTC
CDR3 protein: CASSLDGTGTHYEQYF

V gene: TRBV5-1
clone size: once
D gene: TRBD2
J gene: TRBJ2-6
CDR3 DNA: TGCGCCAGCAGCTTAGCGGGAAACGGGGCCAACGTCCTGACTTTC
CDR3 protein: CASSLAGNGANVLTF

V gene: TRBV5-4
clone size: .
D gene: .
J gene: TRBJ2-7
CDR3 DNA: TGTGCCAGCAGCCCCGGACTGTACGAGCAGTACTTC
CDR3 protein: CASSPGLYEQYF

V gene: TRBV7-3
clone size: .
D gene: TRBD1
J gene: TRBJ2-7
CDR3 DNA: TGTGCCAGCAGCTTGGACAGGGGGCCCTACGAGCAGTACTTC
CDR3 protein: CASSLDRGPYEQYF

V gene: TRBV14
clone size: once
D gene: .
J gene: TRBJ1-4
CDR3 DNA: TGTGCCAGCAGCCAAGGGTTTACGGGCTGGGAGAAACTGTTTTTT
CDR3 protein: CASSQGFTGWEKLFF

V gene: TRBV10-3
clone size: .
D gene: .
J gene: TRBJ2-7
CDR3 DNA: TGTGCCATCTTAGGAGGGGGCGGCGAGCAGTACTTC
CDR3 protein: CAILGGGGEQYF

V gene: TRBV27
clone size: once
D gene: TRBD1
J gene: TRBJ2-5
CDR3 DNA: TGTGCCAGCAGCCAAGAGGGGGCGGAGACCCAGTACTTC
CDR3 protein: CASSQEGAETQYF

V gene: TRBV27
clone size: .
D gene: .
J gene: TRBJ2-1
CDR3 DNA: TGTGCCAGCAGTCCCATCAGGAGTAGGTACAATGAGCAGTTCTTC
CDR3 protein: CASSPIRSRYNEQFF

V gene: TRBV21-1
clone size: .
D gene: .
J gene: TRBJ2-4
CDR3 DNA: TGTGCCAGCAGCAGTCCCCCGGGGGCGGCCAAAAACATTCAGTACTTC
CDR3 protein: CASSSPPGAAKNIQYF

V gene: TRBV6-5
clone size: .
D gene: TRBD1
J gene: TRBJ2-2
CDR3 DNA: TGTGCCACTCTCGGACAGGGGGCGCTTTCCGGGGAGCTGTTTTTT
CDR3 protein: CATLGQGALSGELFF

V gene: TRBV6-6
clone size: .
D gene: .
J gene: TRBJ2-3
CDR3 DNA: TGTGCCAGCGCCCCCCGCACAGATACGCAGTATTTT
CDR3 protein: CASAPRTDTQYF

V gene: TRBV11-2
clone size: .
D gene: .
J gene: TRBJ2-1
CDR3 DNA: TGTGCCAGCAGCTTTCCGACCCTGGACTACTCTAAGGACAATGAGCAGTTCTTC
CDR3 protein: CASSFPTLDYSKDNEQFF

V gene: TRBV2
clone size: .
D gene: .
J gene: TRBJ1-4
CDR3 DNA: TGTGCCAGCAGTAACCCAACTAATGAAAAACTGTTTTTT
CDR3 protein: CASSNPTNEKLFF

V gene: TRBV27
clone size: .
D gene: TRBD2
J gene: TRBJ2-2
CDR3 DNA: TGTGCCAGCAGTTTAGCGGGAGGCACCGGGGAGCTGTTTTTT
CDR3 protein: CASSLAGGTGELFF